This is a list of T cell receptor beta chains from one sample in a study of cytomegalovirus exposure and HLA in healthy donors. This table comes from immunoSEQ multiplex PCR, and its TCRdb copy is limited to in-frame clones, with some not included. This table has 130,000 to 150,000 clones, roughly four fifths appearing once. Material for sequencing was PBMCs. Receptors were obtained from a woman aged 30 to 39 in good health and CMV-seronegative. The CDR3 runs from the conserved cysteine through the conserved F or W. Fields, in order: D gene, clone size, J gene, V gene, CDR3 DNA, CDR3 protein. A D gene is named only where the DNA matches it firmly. Size is omitted from some rows. Given values are once, few, many or a class for expanded clones.

d_gene: TRBD2; abundance: NA; j_gene: TRBJ2-2; v_gene: TRBV7-3; CDR3nt: TGTGCCAGCAGCCCACGAGCCGGGACTAGTTTCGGCGGGGAGCTGTTTTTT; CDR3aa: CASSPRAGTSFGGELFF
d_gene: NA; abundance: NA; j_gene: TRBJ1-4; v_gene: TRBV7-9; CDR3nt: TGTGCCAGCGGGAGACTGGGAGCAGGTGAAAAACTGTTTTTT; CDR3aa: CASGRLGAGEKLFF
d_gene: TRBD1; abundance: NA; j_gene: TRBJ1-1; v_gene: TRBV10-3; CDR3nt: TGTGCCATCAGTGGGAACCTGGGACAGATGAACACTGAAGCTTTCTTT; CDR3aa: CAISGNLGQMNTEAFF
d_gene: NA; abundance: NA; j_gene: TRBJ2-7; v_gene: TRBV15; CDR3nt: TGTGCCACCAGCAGAGACCAACAGAACTCCGAGCAGTACTTC; CDR3aa: CATSRDQQNSEQYF
d_gene: TRBD1; abundance: NA; j_gene: TRBJ2-4; v_gene: TRBV5-1; CDR3nt: TGCGCCAGCAGCGAAGGGACAGGGGGAAACATTCAGTACTTC; CDR3aa: CASSEGTGGNIQYF
d_gene: TRBD1; abundance: NA; j_gene: TRBJ1-2; v_gene: TRBV4-1; CDR3nt: TGCGCCAGCAGCCAAGTTTCAGGGGGCAACGGAGGCTACACCTTC; CDR3aa: CASSQVSGGNGGYTF
d_gene: TRBD1; abundance: NA; j_gene: TRBJ2-6; v_gene: TRBV5-5; CDR3nt: TGTGCCAGCAGCACCCAAAGACAGGGGGCTGTCCTCTCTGGGGCCAACGTCCTGACTTTC; CDR3aa: CASSTQRQGAVLSGANVLTF
d_gene: TRBD1; abundance: NA; j_gene: TRBJ1-2; v_gene: TRBV5-6; CDR3nt: TGTGCCAGCAGCTTGGGTAGGACAGGGAGAGGCTATGGCTACACCTTC; CDR3aa: CASSLGRTGRGYGYTF
d_gene: TRBD1; abundance: NA; j_gene: TRBJ2-7; v_gene: TRBV25-1; CDR3nt: TGTGCCACCCAGGGACAGGACAGCTCCTACGAGCAGTACTTC; CDR3aa: CATQGQDSSYEQYF
d_gene: NA; abundance: NA; j_gene: TRBJ2-1; v_gene: TRBV4-2; CDR3nt: TGTGCCAGCAGCCAAGATTGGGACATTTCCTACAATGAGCAGTTCTTC; CDR3aa: CASSQDWDISYNEQFF
d_gene: TRBD1; abundance: NA; j_gene: TRBJ1-6; v_gene: TRBV2; CDR3nt: TGTGCCAGCAGTGGACAGGGGGCAGTTTCACCCCTCCACTTT; CDR3aa: CASSGQGAVSPLHF
d_gene: NA; abundance: few; j_gene: TRBJ2-7; v_gene: TRBV6-6; CDR3nt: TGTGCCAGCAGTTACAGTTCCGGTTCCTACGAGCAGTACTTC; CDR3aa: CASSYSSGSYEQYF
d_gene: TRBD1; abundance: NA; j_gene: TRBJ2-7; v_gene: TRBV18; CDR3nt: TGTGCCAGCTCACCCATAGCAGGGGGCAGGGTCGAGCAGTACTTC; CDR3aa: CASSPIAGGRVEQYF
d_gene: NA; abundance: NA; j_gene: TRBJ1-4; v_gene: TRBV18; CDR3nt: TGTGCCAGCTCACCGCAGGGGACCTTAAATGAAAAACTGTTTTTT; CDR3aa: CASSPQGTLNEKLFF
d_gene: TRBD2; abundance: NA; j_gene: TRBJ2-7; v_gene: TRBV6-5; CDR3nt: TGTGCCAGCAGCCTTCGGGGGGGTACCTACGAGCAGTACTTC; CDR3aa: CASSLRGGTYEQYF
d_gene: NA; abundance: NA; j_gene: TRBJ1-4; v_gene: TRBV23-1; CDR3nt: TGCGCCAGCAGTCAATCGTCCCACAGTACTAATGAAAAACTGTTTTTT; CDR3aa: CASSQSSHSTNEKLFF
d_gene: NA; abundance: NA; j_gene: TRBJ1-5; v_gene: TRBV7-2; CDR3nt: TGTGCCAGCAGCAAAGAGGGTGATCAGCCCCAGCATTTT; CDR3aa: CASSKEGDQPQHF
d_gene: NA; abundance: NA; j_gene: TRBJ1-3; v_gene: TRBV6-5; CDR3nt: TGTGCCAGCAGTACGAGGACAGCTGGAAACACCATATATTTT; CDR3aa: CASSTRTAGNTIYF
d_gene: NA; abundance: NA; j_gene: TRBJ2-5; v_gene: TRBV9; CDR3nt: TGTGCCAGCAGCGTAGCGGGGGTACCGCAAGAGACCCAGTACTTC; CDR3aa: CASSVAGVPQETQYF
d_gene: TRBD2; abundance: NA; j_gene: TRBJ2-3; v_gene: TRBV6-1; CDR3nt: TGTGCCACGATGACTAGCGGCTCTAGCACAGATACGCAGTATTTT; CDR3aa: CATMTSGSSTDTQYF
d_gene: NA; abundance: NA; j_gene: TRBJ1-1; v_gene: TRBV6-5; CDR3nt: TGTGCCAGCAGCCTCGGATCCAGGGGCACTGAAGCTTTCTTT; CDR3aa: CASSLGSRGTEAFF
d_gene: TRBD2; abundance: NA; j_gene: TRBJ2-5; v_gene: TRBV2; CDR3nt: TGTGCCAGCGTTTTCAGGACTAGCGGGGCCCTGGATCAGTACTTC; CDR3aa: CASVFRTSGALDQYF
d_gene: NA; abundance: NA; j_gene: TRBJ1-4; v_gene: TRBV23-1; CDR3nt: TGCGCCAGCAGTCACGCGGGGGGTGCGGGTGAAAAACTGTTTTTT; CDR3aa: CASSHAGGAGEKLFF
d_gene: NA; abundance: NA; j_gene: TRBJ1-1; v_gene: TRBV28; CDR3nt: TGTGCCAGCAGTTTTAGGGAAAGGGGGGCTTTCTTT; CDR3aa: CASSFRERGAFF
d_gene: NA; abundance: once; j_gene: TRBJ2-1; v_gene: TRBV7-9; CDR3nt: TGTGCCAGCAGCTTAGGGAGTGGGGCAGGAGGGTCAAATGAGCAGTTCTTC; CDR3aa: CASSLGSGAGGSNEQFF
d_gene: TRBD2; abundance: NA; j_gene: TRBJ2-3; v_gene: TRBV13; CDR3nt: TGTGCCAGCAGCCCCGGGCGGGGGGCCTCGTATGCAGATACGCAGTATTTT; CDR3aa: CASSPGRGASYADTQYF